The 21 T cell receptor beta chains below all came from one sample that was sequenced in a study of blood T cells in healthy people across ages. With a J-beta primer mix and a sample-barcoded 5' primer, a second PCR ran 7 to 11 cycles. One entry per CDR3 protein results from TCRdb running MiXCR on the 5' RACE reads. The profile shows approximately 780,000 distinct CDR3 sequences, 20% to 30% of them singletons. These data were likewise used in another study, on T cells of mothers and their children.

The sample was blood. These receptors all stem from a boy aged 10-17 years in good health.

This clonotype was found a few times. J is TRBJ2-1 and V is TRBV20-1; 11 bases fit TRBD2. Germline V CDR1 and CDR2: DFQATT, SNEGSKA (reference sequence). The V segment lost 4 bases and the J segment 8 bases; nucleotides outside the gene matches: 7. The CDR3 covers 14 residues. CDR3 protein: CSAIAGGPIDEQFF. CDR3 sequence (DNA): TGCAGTGCTATAGCGGGGGGGCCGATCGATGAGCAGTTCTTC.

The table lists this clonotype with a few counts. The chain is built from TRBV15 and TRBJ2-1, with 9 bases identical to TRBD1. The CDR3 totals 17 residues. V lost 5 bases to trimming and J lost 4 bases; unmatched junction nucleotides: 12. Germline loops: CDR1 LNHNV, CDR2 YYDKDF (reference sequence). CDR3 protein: CATSPIQGAVIYNEQFF. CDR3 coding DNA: TGTGCCACCAGCCCGATACAGGGGGCTGTGATTTACAATGAGCAGTTCTTC.

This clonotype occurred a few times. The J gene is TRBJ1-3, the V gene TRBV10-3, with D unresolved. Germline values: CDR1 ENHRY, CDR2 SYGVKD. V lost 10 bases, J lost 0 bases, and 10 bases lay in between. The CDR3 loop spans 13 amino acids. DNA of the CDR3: TGTGCCAGCACGGCGGACTCTGGAAACACCATATATTTT. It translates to CASTADSGNTIYF.

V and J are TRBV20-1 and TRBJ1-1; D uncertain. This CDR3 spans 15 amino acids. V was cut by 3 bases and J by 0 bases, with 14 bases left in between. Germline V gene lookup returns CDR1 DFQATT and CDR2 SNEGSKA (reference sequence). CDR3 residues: CSASPLQPLNTEAFF. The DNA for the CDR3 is TGCAGTGCTAGTCCCTTACAGCCATTGAACACTGAAGCTTTCTTT.

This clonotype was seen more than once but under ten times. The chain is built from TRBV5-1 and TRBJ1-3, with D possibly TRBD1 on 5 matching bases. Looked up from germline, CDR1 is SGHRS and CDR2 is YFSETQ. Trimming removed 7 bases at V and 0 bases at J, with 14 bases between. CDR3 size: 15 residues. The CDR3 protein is CASSRDGGSGNTIYF. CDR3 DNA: TGCGCCAGCTCTCGGGACGGAGGCTCTGGAAACACCATATATTTT.

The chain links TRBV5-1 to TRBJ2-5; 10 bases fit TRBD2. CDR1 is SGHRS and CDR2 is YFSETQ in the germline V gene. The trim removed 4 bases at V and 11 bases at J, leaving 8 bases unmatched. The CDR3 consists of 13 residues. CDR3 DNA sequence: TGCGCCAGCAGCACCCCCCTAGCGGGAGAGCAGTACTTC. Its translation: CASSTPLAGEQYF. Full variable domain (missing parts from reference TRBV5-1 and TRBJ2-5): KAGVTQTPRYLIKTRGQQVTLSCSPISGHRSVSWYQQTPGQGLQFLFEYFSETQRNKGNFPGRFSGRQFSNSRSEMNVSTLELGDSALYLCASSTPLAGEQYFGPGTRLLVL.

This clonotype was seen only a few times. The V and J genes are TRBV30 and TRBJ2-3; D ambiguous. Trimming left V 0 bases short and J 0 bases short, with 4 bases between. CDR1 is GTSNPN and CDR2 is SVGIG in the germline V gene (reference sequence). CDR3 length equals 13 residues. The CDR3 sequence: CAWSVPSTDTQYF. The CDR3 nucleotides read TGTGCCTGGAGTGTACCGAGCACAGATACGCAGTATTTT.

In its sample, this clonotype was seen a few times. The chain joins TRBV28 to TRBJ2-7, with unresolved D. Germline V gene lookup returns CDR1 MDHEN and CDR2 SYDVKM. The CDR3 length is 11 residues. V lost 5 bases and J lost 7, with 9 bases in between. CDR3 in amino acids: CASSTSREQYF. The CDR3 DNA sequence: TGTGCCAGCAGTACCTCCCGGGAGCAGTACTTC.

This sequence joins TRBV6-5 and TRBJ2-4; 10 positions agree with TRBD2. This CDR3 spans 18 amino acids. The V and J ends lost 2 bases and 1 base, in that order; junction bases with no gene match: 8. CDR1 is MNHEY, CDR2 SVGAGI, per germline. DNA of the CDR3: TGTGCCAGCAGTTACAGTCCTAGCGGGGGCCGGGCCAAAAACATTCAGTACTTC. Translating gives CASSYSPSGGRAKNIQYF.

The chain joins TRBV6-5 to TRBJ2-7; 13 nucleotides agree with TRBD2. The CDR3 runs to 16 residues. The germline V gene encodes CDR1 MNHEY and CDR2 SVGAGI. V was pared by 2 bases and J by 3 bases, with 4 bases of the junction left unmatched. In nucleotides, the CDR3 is TGTGCCAGCAGTTACCCGACTAGCGGGGGGCTCTACGAGCAGTACTTC. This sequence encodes CASSYPTSGGLYEQYF.

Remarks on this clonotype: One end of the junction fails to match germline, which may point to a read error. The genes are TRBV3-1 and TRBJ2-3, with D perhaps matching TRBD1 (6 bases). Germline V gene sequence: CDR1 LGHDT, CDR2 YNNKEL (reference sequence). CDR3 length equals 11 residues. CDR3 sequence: CASSQAGDQVF. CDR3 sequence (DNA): TGTGCCAGCAGCCAAGCAGGGGACCAAGTTTTT.

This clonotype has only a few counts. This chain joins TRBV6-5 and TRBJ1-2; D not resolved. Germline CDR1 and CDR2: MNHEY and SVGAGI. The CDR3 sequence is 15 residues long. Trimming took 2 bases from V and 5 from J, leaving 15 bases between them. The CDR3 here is CASSYQGRPFYGYTF. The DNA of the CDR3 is TGTGCCAGCAGTTACCAAGGCAGACCTTTTTATGGCTACACCTTC.

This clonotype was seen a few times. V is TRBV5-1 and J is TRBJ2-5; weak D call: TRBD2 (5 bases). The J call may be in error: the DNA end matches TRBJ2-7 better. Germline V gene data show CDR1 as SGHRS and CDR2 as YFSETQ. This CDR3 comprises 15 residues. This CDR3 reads CASSLFGGGPYEQYF. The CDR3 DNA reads TGCGCCAGCAGCTTGTTTGGAGGCGGACCGTACGAGCAGTACTTC.

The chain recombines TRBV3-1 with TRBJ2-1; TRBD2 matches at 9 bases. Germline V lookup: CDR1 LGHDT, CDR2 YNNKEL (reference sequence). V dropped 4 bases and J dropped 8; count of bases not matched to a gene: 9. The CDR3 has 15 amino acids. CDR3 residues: CASSLAGGRMDEQFF. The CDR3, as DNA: TGTGCCAGCAGCCTGGCGGGGGGGCGCATGGATGAGCAGTTCTTC.

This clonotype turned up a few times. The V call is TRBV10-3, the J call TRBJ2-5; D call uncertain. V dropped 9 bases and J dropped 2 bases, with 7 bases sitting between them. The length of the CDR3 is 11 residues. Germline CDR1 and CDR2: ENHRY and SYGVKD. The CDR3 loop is CAIGPQETQYF. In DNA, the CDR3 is TGTGCCATAGGCCCTCAAGAGACCCAGTACTTC.

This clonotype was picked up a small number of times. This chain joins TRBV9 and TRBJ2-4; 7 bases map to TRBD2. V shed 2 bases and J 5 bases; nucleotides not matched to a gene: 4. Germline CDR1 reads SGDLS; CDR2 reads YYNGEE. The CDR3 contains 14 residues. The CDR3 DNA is TGTGCCAGCAGCGTTCGTGGGGGGGAAAACATTCAGTACTTC. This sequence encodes CASSVRGGENIQYF.

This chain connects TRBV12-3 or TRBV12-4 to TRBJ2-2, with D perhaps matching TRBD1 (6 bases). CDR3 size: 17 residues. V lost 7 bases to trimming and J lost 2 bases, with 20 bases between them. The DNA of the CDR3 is TGTGCCAGCACCCTTACAGGGTTCAACCCCAACACCGGGGAGCTGTTTTTT. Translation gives CASTLTGFNPNTGELFF.

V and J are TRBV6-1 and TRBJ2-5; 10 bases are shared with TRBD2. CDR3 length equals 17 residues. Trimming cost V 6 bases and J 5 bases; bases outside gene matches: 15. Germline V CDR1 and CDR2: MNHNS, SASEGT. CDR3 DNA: TGTGCCAGCAGCCGACGGGCTAGCGGGGGCCTACGGGAGACCCAGTACTTC. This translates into CASSRRASGGLRETQYF.

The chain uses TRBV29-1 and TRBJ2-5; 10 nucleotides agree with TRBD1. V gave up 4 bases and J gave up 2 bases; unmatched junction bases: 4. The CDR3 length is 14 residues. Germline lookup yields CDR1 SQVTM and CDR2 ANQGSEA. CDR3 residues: CSVGDRGQQETQYF. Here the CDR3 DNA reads TGCAGCGTTGGGGACAGGGGCCAACAAGAGACCCAGTACTTC.

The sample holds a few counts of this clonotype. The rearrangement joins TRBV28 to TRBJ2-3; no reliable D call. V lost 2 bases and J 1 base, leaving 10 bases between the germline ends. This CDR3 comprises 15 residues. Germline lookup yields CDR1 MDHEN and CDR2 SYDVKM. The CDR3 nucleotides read TGTGCCAGCAGTTTAGCTTCGAGCGGCACAGATACGCAGTATTTT. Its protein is CASSLASSGTDTQYF.

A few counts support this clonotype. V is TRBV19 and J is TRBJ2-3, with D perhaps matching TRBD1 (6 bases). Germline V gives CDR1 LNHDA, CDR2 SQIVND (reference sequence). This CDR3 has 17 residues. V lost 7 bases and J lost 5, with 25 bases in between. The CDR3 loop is CASTHTGTTKGKDTQYF. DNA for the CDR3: TGTGCCAGTACCCACACCGGGACAACTAAGGGGAAAGATACGCAGTATTTT.